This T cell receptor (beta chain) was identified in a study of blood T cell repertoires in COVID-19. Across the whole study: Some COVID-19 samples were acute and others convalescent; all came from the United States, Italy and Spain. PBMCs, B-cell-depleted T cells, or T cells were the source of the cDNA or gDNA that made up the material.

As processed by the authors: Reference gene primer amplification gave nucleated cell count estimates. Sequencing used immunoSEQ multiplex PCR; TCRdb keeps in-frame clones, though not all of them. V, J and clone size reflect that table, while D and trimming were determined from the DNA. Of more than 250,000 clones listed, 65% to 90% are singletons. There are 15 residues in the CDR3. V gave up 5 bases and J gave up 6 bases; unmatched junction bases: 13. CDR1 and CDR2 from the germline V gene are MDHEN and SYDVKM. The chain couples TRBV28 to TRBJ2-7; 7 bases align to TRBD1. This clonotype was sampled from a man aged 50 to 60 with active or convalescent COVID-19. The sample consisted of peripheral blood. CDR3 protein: CASSPNRGPLSEQYF. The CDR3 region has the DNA TGTGCCAGCAGTCCGAACAGGGGTCCTCTCAGCGAGCAGTACTTC.